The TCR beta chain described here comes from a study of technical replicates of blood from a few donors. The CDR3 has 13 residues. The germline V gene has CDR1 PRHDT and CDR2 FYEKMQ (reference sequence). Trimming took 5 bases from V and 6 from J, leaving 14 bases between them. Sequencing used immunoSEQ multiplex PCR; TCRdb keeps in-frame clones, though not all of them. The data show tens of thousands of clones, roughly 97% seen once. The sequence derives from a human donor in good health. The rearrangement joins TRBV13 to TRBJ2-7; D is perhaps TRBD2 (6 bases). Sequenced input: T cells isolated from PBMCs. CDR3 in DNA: TGTGCCAGCAGCCAGAGACTAGTACCCGAGCAGTACTTC. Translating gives CASSQRLVPEQYF.